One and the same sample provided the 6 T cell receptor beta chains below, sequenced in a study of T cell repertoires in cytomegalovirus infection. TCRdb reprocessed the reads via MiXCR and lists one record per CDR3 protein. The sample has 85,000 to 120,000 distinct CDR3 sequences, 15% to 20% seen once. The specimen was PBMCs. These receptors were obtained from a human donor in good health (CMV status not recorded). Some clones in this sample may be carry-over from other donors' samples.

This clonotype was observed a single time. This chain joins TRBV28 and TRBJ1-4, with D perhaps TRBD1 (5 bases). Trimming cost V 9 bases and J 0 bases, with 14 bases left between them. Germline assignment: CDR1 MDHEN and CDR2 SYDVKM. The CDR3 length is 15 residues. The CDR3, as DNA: TGTGCCAGTATAGGGCTGGGGGCAACTAATGAAAAACTGTTTTTT. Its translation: CASIGLGATNEKLFF.

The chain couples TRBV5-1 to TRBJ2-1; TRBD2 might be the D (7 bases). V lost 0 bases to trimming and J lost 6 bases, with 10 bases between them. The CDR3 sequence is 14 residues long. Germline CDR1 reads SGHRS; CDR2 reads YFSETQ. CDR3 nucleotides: TGCGCCAGCAGCTTGGCCGGGGGGCCCAATGAGCAGTTCTTC. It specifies CASSLAGGPNEQFF.

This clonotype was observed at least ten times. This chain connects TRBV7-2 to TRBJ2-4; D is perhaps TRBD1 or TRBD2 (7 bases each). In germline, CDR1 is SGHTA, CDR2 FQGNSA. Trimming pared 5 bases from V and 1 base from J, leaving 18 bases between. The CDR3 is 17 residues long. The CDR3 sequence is CASSTRQGGSAKNIQYF. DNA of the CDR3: TGTGCCAGCAGCACCAGACAGGGAGGGTCGGCCAAAAACATTCAGTACTTC.

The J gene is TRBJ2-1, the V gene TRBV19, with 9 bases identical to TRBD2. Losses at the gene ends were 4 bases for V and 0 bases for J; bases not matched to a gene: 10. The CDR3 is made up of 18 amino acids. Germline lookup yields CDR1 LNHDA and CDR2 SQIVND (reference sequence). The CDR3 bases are TGTGCCAGTAGTACTAACCTCGCGGGGGGGCTCTCCTACAATGAGCAGTTCTTC. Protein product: CASSTNLAGGLSYNEQFF.

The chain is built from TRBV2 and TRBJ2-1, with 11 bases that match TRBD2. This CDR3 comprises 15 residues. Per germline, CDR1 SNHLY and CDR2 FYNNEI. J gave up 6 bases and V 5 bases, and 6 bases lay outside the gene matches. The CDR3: CASSSLAGALNEQFF. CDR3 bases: TGTGCCAGCAGTTCACTAGCGGGGGCACTCAATGAGCAGTTCTTC.

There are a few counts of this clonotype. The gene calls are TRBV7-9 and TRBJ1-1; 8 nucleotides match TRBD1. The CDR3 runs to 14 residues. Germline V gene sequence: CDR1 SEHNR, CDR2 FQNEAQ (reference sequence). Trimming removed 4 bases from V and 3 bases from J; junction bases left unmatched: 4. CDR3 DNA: TGTGCCAGCAGCTCAGGGGGCTGGGACACTGAAGCTTTCTTT. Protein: CASSSGGWDTEAFF.